This T cell receptor (beta chain) was recovered during a study of T-cell reconstitution after alpha-beta-depleted transplantation in children. This clonotype has at least ten counts. The ends were cut back, 5 bases at V and 5 bases at J, with 18 bases in the middle. This CDR3 is built from 16 residues. CDR1 SGHAT and CDR2 FQNNGV come from the germline V gene. As it was prepared, the TCRbeta library received unique molecular identifiers. Using its own MiXCR run on the PCR reads, TCRdb lists one record per CDR3 protein. This table holds under 450,000 distinct CDR3 sequences, less than 15% found once. This clonotype was sampled from a human donor who donated a stem cell graft to a child with Fanconi anemia. The chain joins TRBV11-2 to TRBJ2-2; D gene unclear. The sample consisted of PBMCs, taken from the stem cell graft. CDR3 bases: TGTGCCAGCAGCCCCTCTTCGACCCCGAGGACCGGGGAGCTGTTTTTT. This codes for CASSPSSTPRTGELFF.